The 28 T cell receptor beta chains listed next were all sequenced from one sample in a study of a mutant IDH1 vaccine in newly diagnosed glioma. Antigens of these TCRs are unknown. Generated by immunoSEQ multiplex PCR, the TCRdb table keeps only in-frame clones and is missing some. Found here are about 50,000 clones, over 65% of them singletons; the top ten hold 12%. Time point specified: week 35, safety follow-up. A single vaccine dose contained 300 ug of mutant IDH1 20-mer peptide, and topical imiquimod was used with it. The sequences come from PBMCs, collected from a glioma patient whose treatment included an IDH1 peptide vaccine. The receptors shown here come from a man between 35 and 55 years old with glioma.

The rearrangement links TRBV7-9 to TRBJ1-3; D not certain. The CDR3 consists of 13 residues. Germline lookup yields CDR1 SEHNR and CDR2 FQNEAQ (reference sequence). Trimming cost V 1 base and J 2 bases, with 3 bases left between them. CDR3 sequence (DNA): TGTGCCAGCAGCTTAGAGGCTGGAAACACCATATATTTT. Translated, it gives CASSLEAGNTIYF.

The rearrangement joins TRBV19 to TRBJ1-5; 7 positions agree with TRBD1. This CDR3 has 18 amino acids. With 1 base clipped from V and 0 bases from J, the junction kept 9 bases outside the gene matches. CDR1 is LNHDA and CDR2 is SQIVND in the germline V gene (reference sequence). The CDR3 is CASSIAGTDLYSNQPQHF. In nucleotides, the CDR3 is TGTGCCAGTAGTATAGCGGGGACAGACTTGTATAGCAATCAGCCCCAGCATTTT.

The genes are TRBV29-1 and TRBJ2-7; TRBD1 matches 7 bases. There are 13 residues in the CDR3. With V trimmed by 8 bases and J by 3 bases, 10 bases remained unmatched. Per the germline V gene, CDR1 is SQVTM and CDR2 is ANQGSEA. The CDR3 reads CSLRGTNYYEQYF. The CDR3 region has the DNA TGCAGCCTCAGGGGGACGAATTACTACGAGCAGTACTTC.

The V and J genes are TRBV5-1 and TRBJ2-1; D not certain. The V end was cut by 5 bases, the J end by 1 base, with 7 bases between. CDR1 and CDR2 (germline): SGHRS, YFSETQ. The CDR3 extends over 13 amino acids. CDR3 nucleotides: TGCGCCAGCAGGACCGAATCCTACAATGAGCAGTTCTTC. Its translation: CASRTESYNEQFF.

The J gene is TRBJ1-2, the V gene TRBV2, with TRBD1 identical over 9 bases. This CDR3 has 14 amino acids. The germline CDR1 and CDR2 sequences are SNHLY and FYNNEI. Trimming at V came to 4 bases and at J to 2 bases, leaving 2 bases not matched to a gene. In DNA form, the CDR3 reads TGTGCCAGCAGTGTAGGACAGGGGAACTATGGCTACACCTTC. As protein: CASSVGQGNYGYTF.

The rearrangement joins TRBV12-5 to TRBJ2-5; no definite D call. This CDR3 has 14 amino acids. CDR1 is LGHNT, CDR2 FRNRAP, per germline. The V end was cut by 2 bases, the J end by 5 bases, with 12 bases between. CDR3 sequence (DNA): TGTGCTAGTGGTTTGCAAGCCGTTTCGGAGACCCAGTACTTC. Protein: CASGLQAVSETQYF.

This clone was recorded a few times. This chain connects TRBV19 to TRBJ2-7, with unresolved D. V was clipped by 9 bases and J by 2 bases, with 17 bases between them. The CDR3 runs 14 residues. CDR1 LNHDA and CDR2 SQIVND come from the germline V gene (reference sequence). This CDR3 reads CASRPEPSTYEQYF. Written as DNA, the CDR3 is TGTGCCAGCCGACCCGAACCAAGTACCTACGAGCAGTACTTC.

This chain links TRBV5-1 with TRBJ1-2; maybe TRBD1 (5 bases). The CDR3 loop spans 16 amino acids. Germline-derived CDR1 and CDR2 are SGHRS and YFSETQ. The germline V and J ends were trimmed by 0 bases and 2 bases, with 14 bases remaining between them. The CDR3 nucleotides read TGCGCCAGCAGCTTGGGTGGGGGACCTATAAACTATGGCTACACCTTC. Translated: CASSLGGGPINYGYTF.

The chain is built from TRBV10-1 and TRBJ2-2, with D perhaps matching TRBD1 or TRBD2 (5 bases each). The V gene's germline CDR1 is WNHNN and CDR2 SYGVQD (reference sequence). The CDR3 has 15 amino acids. With 10 bases removed from V and 0 bases from J, the gap between germline ends came to 15 bases. The CDR3 protein is CATRDHPTNTGELFF. The CDR3 DNA reads as TGCGCCACCCGGGACCACCCGACGAACACCGGGGAGCTGTTTTTT.

The chain couples TRBV7-2 to TRBJ1-5; D might be TRBD1 (6 bases). V dropped 1 base and J dropped 4 bases, with 14 bases sitting between them. Germline V gene lookup returns CDR1 SGHTA and CDR2 FQGNSA. The CDR3 runs to 16 residues. CDR3 residues: CASSLGGRGGNQPQHF. CDR3 coding DNA: TGTGCCAGCAGCTTAGGTGGCAGGGGAGGAAATCAGCCCCAGCATTTT.

This chain's CDR3 is CASNLGGTTEAFF. For the CDR3, the DNA is TGTGCCAGTAACCTAGGGGGCACCACTGAAGCTTTCTTT. The chain links TRBV19 to TRBJ1-1; TRBD1 matches at 7 bases. Germline CDR1 is LNHDA and CDR2 is SQIVND (reference sequence). V lost 7 bases and J lost 4; bases outside the gene matches: 6. This CDR3 comprises 13 residues.

V and J are TRBV5-8 and TRBJ2-5; 7 bases are a match to TRBD1. CDR1 SGHTS and CDR2 YDEGEE come from the germline V gene. This CDR3 is 11 amino acids long. V shed 10 bases and J 9 bases; nucleotides not matched to a gene: 9. The CDR3 sequence: CARHSQGAQYF. The CDR3 region has the DNA TGTGCCCGCCACTCCCAGGGGGCCCAGTACTTC. The whole variable domain, filled in from reference TRBV5-8 and TRBJ2-5, reads EAGVTQSPTHLIKTRGQQATLRCSPISGHTSVYWYQQALGLGLQFLLWYDEGEERNRGNFPPRFSGRQFPNYSSELNVNALELEDSALYLCARHSQGAQYFGPGTRLLVL.

This sequence joins TRBV11-2 and TRBJ1-3; D remains ambiguous. The CDR3 sequence is 16 residues long. Germline loops: CDR1 SGHAT, CDR2 FQNNGV. V gave up 0 bases and J gave up 3 bases, with 12 bases separating them. CDR3 in DNA: TGTGCCAGCAGCTTAGATAGCAGGCTCGATGGAAACACCATATATTTT. Its protein is CASSLDSRLDGNTIYF.

The chain employs TRBV11-2 and TRBJ2-7, with D unclear. Germline V CDR1 and CDR2: SGHAT, FQNNGV. Trimming took off 2 bases at V and 2 bases at J, with 19 bases between the two ends. CDR3 length: 17 residues. The CDR3: CASSLWVGRDVPYEQYF. DNA for the CDR3: TGTGCCAGCAGCTTATGGGTCGGGCGCGATGTCCCCTACGAGCAGTACTTC.

This rearrangement joins TRBV5-1 to TRBJ1-2; D is undetermined. V lost 4 bases and J 3 bases, leaving 16 bases between the germline ends. Germline-derived CDR1 and CDR2 are SGHRS and YFSETQ. There are 15 residues in the CDR3. CDR3 residues: CASSPSSPHYYGYTF. CDR3 DNA: TGCGCCAGCAGCCCCTCTTCACCCCATTACTATGGCTACACCTTC.

J is TRBJ2-7 and V is TRBV10-2, with 8 bases identical to TRBD2. The V gene end was trimmed by 0 bases and the J gene end by 4 bases; junction bases not matched to a gene: 5. This CDR3 has 15 amino acids. Germline CDR1 reads WSHSY; CDR2 reads SAAADI. CDR3 nucleotides: TGCGCCAGCAGTGAGTCGACGGGAGGGCAATACGAGCAGTACTTC. Amino acids: CASSESTGGQYEQYF.

J is TRBJ2-7 and V is TRBV6-6; D call uncertain. Germline-derived CDR1 and CDR2 are MNHNY and SVGAGI (reference sequence). V lost 3 bases and J lost 0, with 9 bases in between. CDR3 length: 14 residues. CDR3 loop: CASSYDGTSYEQYF. The CDR3 coding sequence is TGTGCCAGCAGTTATGACGGAACCTCCTACGAGCAGTACTTC.

The chain joins TRBV27 to TRBJ1-1; 7 bases agree with TRBD1. From germline, CDR1 is MNHEY and CDR2 SMNVEV (reference sequence). V was clipped by 6 bases and J by 10 bases; unmatched bases: 14. This CDR3 is built from 14 residues. The CDR3 nucleotides are TGTGCCAGCAGGCCCGGGACAGCTAGCGTAGGAGCTTTCTTT. It yields the protein CASRPGTASVGAFF.

The V and J genes are TRBV13 and TRBJ2-3; D is unclear. Per germline, CDR1 PRHDT and CDR2 FYEKMQ (reference sequence). The CDR3 has 13 residues. The V end lost 4 bases, the J end lost 0 bases, and 5 bases lay between the germline ends. The DNA of the CDR3 is TGTGCCAGCAGCTCCGCTAGCACAGATACGCAGTATTTT. Residues: CASSSASTDTQYF.

There are a few counts of this clone. The genes are TRBV18 and TRBJ1-2; D uncertain. Trimming stripped 3 bases from V and 4 bases from J, with 18 bases between. Germline CDR1 and CDR2: KGHSH and LQKENI. The CDR3 totals 16 residues. CDR3 protein: CASSPAPDDIGYGYTF. DNA of the CDR3: TGTGCCAGCTCACCTGCCCCGGACGATATCGGCTATGGCTACACCTTC.

The chain uses TRBV4-2 and TRBJ2-1; TRBD2 matches 8 bases. The germline V gene encodes CDR1 LGHNA and CDR2 YNFKEQ. The CDR3 extends over 15 amino acids. V trimming: 1 base; J trimming: 6 bases; junction bases outside the gene matches: 5. CDR3 coding DNA: TGTGCCAGCAGCCAAGCTCTAGCGGGCACCAATGAGCAGTTCTTC. It is translated as CASSQALAGTNEQFF.

In its sample, this clone was seen a few times. The genes are TRBV7-8 and TRBJ1-1; D remains unclear. Trimming removed 5 bases at V and 3 bases at J, with 10 bases between. From germline, CDR1 is SGHVS and CDR2 FQNEAQ. This CDR3 has 13 residues. The CDR3 region is CASSGNSYTEAFF. DNA of the CDR3: TGTGCCAGCAGCGGCAACAGCTACACTGAAGCTTTCTTT.

The chain is built from TRBV27 and TRBJ1-5; 10 nucleotides align to TRBD1. The CDR3 length is 18 residues. Germline-derived CDR1 and CDR2 are MNHEY and SMNVEV (reference sequence). Trimming took 7 bases from V and 0 from J; bases not matched to a gene: 12. CDR3 residues: CASKSTTGGSYSNQPQHF. The CDR3 DNA reads as TGTGCCAGCAAATCCACGACAGGGGGCAGCTATAGCAATCAGCCCCAGCATTTT.

The CDR3 DNA is TGTGCCAGCAGCTCCCCAAGGACAGGGGATGGGACTGAAGCTTTCTTT. Protein sequence: CASSSPRTGDGTEAFF. The chain links TRBV7-2 to TRBJ1-1, with 9 bases identical to TRBD1. Germline values: CDR1 SGHTA, CDR2 FQGNSA. The CDR3 has 16 residues. V was clipped by 4 bases and J by 5 bases; unmatched bases: 11.

This chain connects TRBV18 to TRBJ1-5; D is possibly TRBD1 (5 bases). V lost 0 bases and J lost 4, with 13 bases in between. CDR1 is KGHSH, CDR2 LQKENI, per germline. There are 16 residues in the CDR3. The CDR3 sequence is CASSPPGPALNQPQHF. DNA of the CDR3: TGTGCCAGCTCACCACCGGGGCCCGCGCTTAATCAGCCCCAGCATTTT.

The chain joins TRBV19 to TRBJ1-1; 7 positions agree with TRBD1. From germline, CDR1 is LNHDA and CDR2 SQIVND (reference sequence). Germline trimming cut 10 bases from V and 1 base from J; bases unmatched to any gene: 6. The CDR3 is 13 residues long. CDR3: CATKTGSNTEAFF. DNA of the CDR3: TGTGCCACTAAGACAGGGTCGAACACTGAAGCTTTCTTT.

The chain recombines TRBV7-2 with TRBJ1-2; the match to TRBD1 covers 7 bases. J was trimmed by 10 bases and V by 1 base; bases with no gene match: 6. Germline lookup yields CDR1 SGHTA and CDR2 FQGNSA. The CDR3 sequence is 13 residues long. CDR3 coding DNA: TGTGCCAGCAGCTTAGATTGGACAGGAGACTACACCTTC. Its translation: CASSLDWTGDYTF.

The V and J genes are TRBV7-6 and TRBJ2-3; D is ambiguous. The V gene's germline CDR1 is SGHVS and CDR2 FNYEAQ. There are 12 residues in the CDR3. Trimming took off 5 bases at V and 4 bases at J, with 7 bases between the two ends. The CDR3 coding sequence is TGTGCCAGCAGCGCAAAAGCAGATACGCAGTATTTT. This codes for CASSAKADTQYF.